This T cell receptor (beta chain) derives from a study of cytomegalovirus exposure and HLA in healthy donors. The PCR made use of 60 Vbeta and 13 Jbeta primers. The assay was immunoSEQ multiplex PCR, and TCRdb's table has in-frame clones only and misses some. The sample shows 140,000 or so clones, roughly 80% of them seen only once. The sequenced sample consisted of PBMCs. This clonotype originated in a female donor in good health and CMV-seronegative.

The CDR3 reads CASSLSDTEAFF. CDR3 nucleotide sequence: TGTGCCAGCAGCTTATCGGACACTGAAGCTTTCTTT. This chain uses TRBV11-2 with TRBJ1-1; D uncertain. The CDR3 has 12 amino acids. Trimming stripped 2 bases from V and 3 bases from J, with 4 bases between. Looked up from germline, CDR1 is SGHAT and CDR2 is FQNNGV.